This TCR beta chain was sequenced for a study of early T cells in non-severe SARS-CoV-2 infection. Study-level information: Sequencing used unsorted whole-blood bulk RNA, so chains lack pairing. Findings of the study overall: Sequences matched to VDJdb favored anti-spike CD8 responses, while private and CD4 specificities were missed.

In its sample, this clonotype was seen many times. Its antigen remains unknown. The V end was cut by 7 bases, the J end by 1 base, with 13 bases between. Germline values: CDR1 DFQATT, CDR2 SNEGSKA (reference sequence). The CDR3 has 13 amino acids. The protocol attached unique molecular identifiers to individual cDNA molecules. TCRdb analysed the 5' RACE reads with MiXCR anew, one entry per CDR3 protein. The sample consists of around 63,000 distinct CDR3 sequences, 10% to 15% of them appearing once. Specimen: whole blood. This TCR came from an adult who was a healthcare worker with PCR-confirmed SARS-CoV-2 infection or an uninfected control (not recorded which). This chain uses TRBV20-1 with TRBJ1-1; weak D call: TRBD1 (5 bases). Here the CDR3 DNA reads TGCAGTGGCAGAGGACACTCGAACACTGAAGCTTTCTTT. This gives the protein CSGRGHSNTEAFF.